The sequence of this T cell receptor (beta chain) was determined in a study of cytomegalovirus exposure and HLA in healthy donors. Findings of the study overall: It emerged from a later analysis that several of the most significant clusters appeared to be linked to common viral pathogens. A later analysis found most CMV-associated TCR beta chains apparently HLA-restricted. Prior analysis indicated that the majority of TCR beta V segments exhibited productivity approximately 90% or approximately 30% of the time.

Primers: 60 Vbeta forward and 13 Jbeta reverse. The method was immunoSEQ multiplex PCR; TCRdb's version includes in-frame clones alone and lacks a portion of them. The sample has some 130,000 clones, 77% seen once. With respect to this clone: Its antigen is not known.

The germline CDR1 and CDR2 sequences are MNHNS and SASEGT. V lost 2 bases, J lost 5 bases, and 10 bases lay in between. The CDR3 loop spans 14 amino acids. This chain links TRBV6-1 with TRBJ1-5; a possible D gene is TRBD1 (5 bases). Sequencing used PBMCs. This receptor was obtained from a male donor in good health and CMV-seropositive. The CDR3 spells CASSESGGDQPQHF. CDR3 sequence (DNA): TGTGCCAGCAGTGAATCCGGGGGTGATCAGCCCCAGCATTTT.